This T cell receptor (beta chain) was sequenced for a study of blood T cell repertoires in COVID-19. Trimming took 2 bases from V and 4 from J, leaving 14 bases between them. Germline CDR1 and CDR2: MNHNS and SASEGT. This CDR3 comprises 15 residues. Original analysis: Reference gene primer amplification gave estimated nucleated cell counts. Libraries were prepared by immunoSEQ multiplex PCR; TCRdb keeps only in-frame clonotypes and omits some of them. That table furnishes V, J and clone size, whereas the DNA furnished D and trimming. Of roughly 290,000 clones listed, about 89% are singletons. Sample: peripheral blood. This sequence joins TRBV6-1 and TRBJ1-2; no firm D call. The clonotype comes from a woman in her fifties or sixties who had recovered from COVID-19. CDR3 amino acids: CASSERTEGPYGYTF. In nucleotides, the CDR3 is TGTGCCAGCAGTGAACGGACGGAGGGCCCCTATGGCTACACCTTC.